This T cell receptor (beta chain) was sequenced for a study of cytomegalovirus exposure and HLA in healthy donors. Points from the study as a whole: Later analysis reportedly placed an Asian-associated ancestry cluster below the roughly 680-donor mean in N-insertions. Per a prior analysis, the majority of TCR beta V segments were productive roughly 90% or roughly 30% of the time. Across donors, most TCRs were seen rarely, yet some public ones were widespread.

The V gene lost 1 base and the J gene lost 2 bases, with 11 bases spanning the gap. The CDR3 is 15 residues long. CDR1 SGHNT and CDR2 YYREEE come from the germline V gene (reference sequence). Among the donors, all were healthy bone marrow donors. In the case of this clone: Its antigen is still unknown.

Researchers ran the PCR with 60 Vbeta and 13 Jbeta primers. The protocol was immunoSEQ multiplex PCR, while the TCRdb copy is restricted to in-frame clones and leaves out a portion. The data hold under 200,000 clones, with approximately 82% observed a single time. The rearrangement links TRBV5-4 to TRBJ2-3; tentative D call: TRBD2 (6 bases). The source material was PBMCs. This TCR came from a woman between 35 and 50 years old in good health and CMV-seropositive. The CDR3 is CASSLRAGFTDTQYF. The CDR3, as DNA: TGTGCCAGCAGCTTGAGGGCGGGGTTCACAGATACGCAGTATTTT.